This entry concerns a single T cell receptor (beta chain). This clonotype was picked up a small number of times. This clone's antigen is unknown. The record has no base qualities; no much larger clone is one base away. This sample was sequenced with an Illumina NovaSeq 6000. TCRalpha and TCRbeta cDNA libraries were constructed by 5'RACE with constant-segment primers, with sample barcodes and unique molecular identifiers being introduced. RNA was extracted from every sample with Trizol reagent. Libraries were amplified in two PCR steps, with a second sample barcode and Illumina TruSeq adapters added in the second step. Libraries were sequenced on an Illumina NovaSeq with 2 x 150 bp paired-end reads. In the source study's methods: With migec v1.2.7, reads were demultiplexed and then collapsed into UMI-guided consensus sequences. Using mixcr v2.1.11, UMI consensuses were aligned to TRA and TRB V and J templates and then assembled into clonotypes. A clonotype was counted as expanded or contracted only when both edgeR and NoisET called the clonotype significant, with the noise models trained on biological replicates. For edgeR calls, the cutoffs were a false discovery rate-adjusted p below 0.01 and a log2 fold-change threshold of 1. PCA with hierarchical clustering of max-normalized trajectories of the 1000 most abundant clonotypes was used as exploratory dynamics analysis. Separately sequenced CD4+ and CD8+ repertoires were used to assign a CD4 or CD8 phenotype to each responding clone. TCRdb applied fastp at Q25 and MiXCR to the public reads, then kept only in-frame beta chains. Identical CDR3 proteins give one entry, which carries the most common genes and DNA. It is TCRdb's table, rather than the study itself, that gives the V and J calls and clone size. The sample table records 100,000 to 120,000 distinct CDR3 sequences; about a fifth of these occur just once. The ten largest clones represent about 42% of the sample.

The data were obtained in a study of T-cell memory formation after mild COVID-19 (dated by TCRdb to the early 2020s). For context, the study as a whole: TCR sequence clusters from the two donors were largely donor specific. Longitudinal TCRalpha and TCRbeta repertoire sequencing tracked T-cell clones expanding and contracting after mild COVID-19 in a couple of donors. Two young, previously healthy adult volunteers, one female and one male, were included in the cohort. Study-wide conclusions, independent of this receptor: Balanced CD4/CD8 phenotypes were observed for clones contracting from day 15 to 85, whereas a bias towards CD4+ was observed for a second wave of clones expanding from day 15 to 37. SARS-CoV-2 specificity was not confirmed for the second-wave clones peaking on day 37. Only two mild cases were covered by the study, and larger cohorts that include severe cases with pre-infection samples were considered necessary. Some responding clones were found in pre-infection memory, which suggests that pre-existing cross-reactive memory T cells took part in the SARS-CoV-2 response. Contracting CD4+ clones were found mainly in CM and EM memory subsets, while CD8+ clones were enriched in EMRA.

The cysteine opens and the phenylalanine closes a CDR3 of 14 amino acids. The retained sequence is limited to the CDR3, 42 bases, with the frame set at the first base. For CDR1 and CDR2, the germline V gene lists ENHRY and SYGVKD. Here V drops 6 bases and J drops 7 bases, and the junction holds 3 bases not matched to any gene. Ficoll-Paque density gradient centrifugation was the method used to isolate PBMCs. Sequences were obtained from PBMCs or a T cell subset sorted from them (not recorded which). This TCR was recovered from a young man who had mild COVID-19 (a few samples of this study predate the infection). The sample titles of this study are shuffled in the database, so cell type and time point are left out; the donor was told from shared clones. This chain is built from TRBV10-3 and TRBJ2-1; the junction holds 13 bases that match TRBD2. The nucleotide sequence reads as follows: TGTGCCATCAGGGGACTAGCGGGGTTTAATGAGCAGTTCTTC. The encoded protein is CAIRGLAGFNEQFF.